This paragraph reports one TCR beta chain. The data stem from a study of blood T cell repertoires in COVID-19. Study processing details: Cell counts per sample came from amplifying reference gene primers. The method was immunoSEQ multiplex PCR; TCRdb's version includes in-frame clones alone and lacks a portion of them. D and trimming come from the DNA, and the V and J calls and clone size come from that table. The profile covers roughly 220,000 clones, with 80% to 90% appearing a single time and roughly 14% taken by the ten largest. Trimming pared 4 bases from V and 4 bases from J, leaving 12 bases between. This CDR3 has 14 residues. The germline V gene encodes CDR1 SGHRS and CDR2 YFSETQ.

Sequencing used PBMCs or T cells enriched from blood (not recorded which). The chain has TRBV5-1 and TRBJ1-3; TRBD1 is a possible D gene (5 bases). This clonotype was obtained from a woman between 45 and 65 years old with acute COVID-19. CDR3 sequence reads: CASSPSPGGNTIYF. The CDR3 DNA follows: TGCGCCAGCAGCCCCTCACCAGGGGGAAACACCATATATTTT.